The 3 T cell receptor beta chains reported below all come from one sample, sequenced in a study of technical replicates of blood from a few donors (dated by TCRdb to the late 2010s). Preparation of the library involved the immunoSEQ multiplex PCR assay. In its TCRdb copy, this immuneACCESS table keeps in-frame sequences only and misses some clones. Where compared with another copy, unresolved V genes explain less than half of these, and the others have no known cause. The sample table contains roughly 70,000 clones; only one count was recorded for 85% to 95% of them. The ten biggest clones cover around 4.6% of the sample. The sequencing input was PBMCs. The receptors come from a human donor in good health. Some clones in this sample may be carry-over from other donors' samples.

This chain joins TRBV30 and TRBJ1-1, with D tentatively TRBD1 (5 bases). Trimming cost V 5 bases and J 1 base, with 14 bases left between them. CDR1 and CDR2 from the germline V gene are GTSNPN and SVGIG (reference sequence). This CDR3 has 14 amino acids. CDR3 loop: CAWGAGLANTEAFF. The CDR3 region has the DNA TGTGCCTGGGGGGCTGGGCTGGCGAACACTGAAGCTTTCTTT.

The V call is TRBV5-6, the J call TRBJ1-1; D is unresolved. Germline loops: CDR1 SGHDT, CDR2 YYEEEE. Trimming pared 9 bases from V and 5 bases from J, leaving 20 bases between. The CDR3 totals 14 residues. This CDR3 is CATGVGYTNTEAFF. DNA for the CDR3: TGTGCCACCGGGGTTGGGTATACGAATACTGAAGCTTTCTTT.

The J gene is TRBJ1-2, the V gene TRBV10-3, with 7 bases matching TRBD1. V was pared by 10 bases and J by 2 bases, with 10 bases of the junction left unmatched. Germline V gene sequence: CDR1 ENHRY, CDR2 SYGVKD. The CDR3 loop spans 14 amino acids. Here the CDR3 DNA reads TGTGCCACGCGGACAGGAGGATCCAACTATGGCTACACCTTC. Amino acids: CATRTGGSNYGYTF.